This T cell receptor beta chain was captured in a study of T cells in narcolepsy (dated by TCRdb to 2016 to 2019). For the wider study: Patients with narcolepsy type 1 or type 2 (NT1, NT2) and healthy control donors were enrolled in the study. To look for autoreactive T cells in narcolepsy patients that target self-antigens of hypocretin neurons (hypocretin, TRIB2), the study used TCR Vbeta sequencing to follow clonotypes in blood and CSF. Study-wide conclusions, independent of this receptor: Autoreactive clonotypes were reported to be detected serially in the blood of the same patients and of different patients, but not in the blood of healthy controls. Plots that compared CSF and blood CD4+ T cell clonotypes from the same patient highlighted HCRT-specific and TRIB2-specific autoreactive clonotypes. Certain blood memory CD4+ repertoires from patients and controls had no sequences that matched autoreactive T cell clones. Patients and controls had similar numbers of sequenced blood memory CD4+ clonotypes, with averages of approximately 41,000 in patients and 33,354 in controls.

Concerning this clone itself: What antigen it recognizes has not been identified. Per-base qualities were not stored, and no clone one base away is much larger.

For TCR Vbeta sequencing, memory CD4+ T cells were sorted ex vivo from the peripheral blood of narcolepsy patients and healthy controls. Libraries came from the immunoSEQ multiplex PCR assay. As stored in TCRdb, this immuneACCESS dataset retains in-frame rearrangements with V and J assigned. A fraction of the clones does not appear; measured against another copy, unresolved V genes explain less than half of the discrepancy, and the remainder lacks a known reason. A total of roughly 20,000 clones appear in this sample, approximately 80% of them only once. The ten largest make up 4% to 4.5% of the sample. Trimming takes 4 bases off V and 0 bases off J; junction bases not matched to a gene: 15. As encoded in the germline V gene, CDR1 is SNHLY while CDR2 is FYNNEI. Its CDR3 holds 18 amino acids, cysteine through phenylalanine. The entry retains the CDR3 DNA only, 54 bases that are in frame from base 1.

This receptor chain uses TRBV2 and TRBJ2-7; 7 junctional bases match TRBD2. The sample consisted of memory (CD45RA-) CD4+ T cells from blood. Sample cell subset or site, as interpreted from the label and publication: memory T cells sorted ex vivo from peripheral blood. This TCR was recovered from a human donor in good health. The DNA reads TGTGCCAGCAGTGCCAGCCTTTTCCTAGCGGCGAGCTCCTACGAGCAGTACTTC. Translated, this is CASSASLFLAASSYEQYF.